Presented here are 19 T cell receptor beta chains from one specimen sequenced in a study of immune evolution from preneoplasia to lung adenocarcinoma (dated by TCRdb to the early 2020s). The library came from the immunoSEQ multiplex PCR assay. In TCRdb, the immuneACCESS table is reduced to in-frame sequences with V and J assigned. These tables do not hold every clone; where another copy was compared, an unresolved V gene accounts for under half, and the others remain unexplained. This sample is represented by 9,500 to 13,000 clones; approximately 82% of them were singletons. The leading ten clones occupy about 1.7% of the sample. The sample taken for sequencing was FFPE minimally invasive lung adenocarcinoma tissue. The intended sense of this specimen's cell subset or site label: micro-invasive lung adenocarcinoma (MIA). These TCRs come from a person aged 70 to 85 with lung adenocarcinoma.

V usage is TRBV6-4 and J usage is TRBJ1-2; D is undetermined. V shed 2 bases and J shed 5 bases, with 15 bases lying between them. Germline CDR1 is MRHNA and CDR2 is SNTAGT. The CDR3 runs to 15 residues. CDR3 residues: CASSDGRGESYGYTF. In DNA form, the CDR3 reads TGTGCCAGCAGTGACGGTCGGGGAGAGAGTTATGGCTACACCTTC.

The chain employs TRBV2 and TRBJ1-5, with a tentative D call TRBD1 (5 bases). V shed 6 bases and J shed 6 bases, with 12 bases lying between them. CDR3 length equals 13 residues. CDR1 and CDR2 from the germline V gene are SNHLY and FYNNEI. DNA for the CDR3: TGTGCCAGCAGAGGGGAAGGGGCTCAGCCCCAGCATTTT. This sequence encodes CASRGEGAQPQHF.

The V and J genes are TRBV2 and TRBJ1-6; a weak D match, TRBD1 (5 bases). The V end was cut by 6 bases, the J end by 7 bases, with 13 bases between. The germline CDR1 and CDR2 sequences are SNHLY and FYNNEI. CDR3 size: 14 residues. In DNA, the CDR3 is TGTGCCAGCAGCCTGGGACGGACCAATTCACCCCTCCACTTT. It specifies CASSLGRTNSPLHF.

The chain employs TRBV7-2 and TRBJ1-4, with D possibly TRBD1 on 5 matching bases. The CDR3 spans 13 residues. Trimming stripped 4 bases from V and 8 bases from J, with 11 bases between. CDR1 and CDR2 from the germline V gene are SGHTA and FQGNSA. CDR3 loop: CASSSGTKEKLFF. CDR3 bases: TGTGCCAGCAGCTCGGGGACGAAGGAAAAACTGTTTTTT.

The V gene is TRBV10-2, the J gene TRBJ2-7; D may be TRBD1 (9 bases). The germline V and J ends were trimmed by 6 bases and 3 bases, with 21 bases remaining between them. Germline V lookup: CDR1 WSHSY, CDR2 SAAADI. This CDR3 is built from 16 residues. The CDR3 reads CASSRAGDRVDYEQYF. CDR3 sequence (DNA): TGCGCCAGCAGCAGAGCGGGGGACAGGGTTGACTACGAGCAGTACTTC.

The chain links TRBV27 to TRBJ1-3; no definite D call. The CDR3 extends over 13 amino acids. Trimming removed 6 bases at V and 4 bases at J, with 10 bases between. Germline V gives CDR1 MNHEY, CDR2 SMNVEV (reference sequence). CDR3 protein: CASRPSTGNTIYF. CDR3 nucleotide sequence: TGTGCCAGCAGACCCTCGACAGGAAACACCATATATTTT.

This clone was recorded once. DNA of the CDR3: TGTGCCAGCAGTTGGGGTAACAATTCACCCCTCCACTTT. Its protein product is CASSWGNNSPLHF. The V call is TRBV28, the J call TRBJ1-6; D unresolved. Trimming took 4 bases from V and 7 from J, leaving 8 bases between them. This CDR3 comprises 13 residues. Germline assignment: CDR1 MDHEN and CDR2 SYDVKM.

The genes are TRBV5-1 and TRBJ1-1, with D uncertain. V lost 5 bases to trimming and J lost 0 bases, with 11 bases between them. Per the germline V gene, CDR1 is SGHRS and CDR2 is YFSETQ. This CDR3 has 14 amino acids. CDR3 nucleotide sequence: TGCGCCAGCAGGTCACTCGTAATGAACACTGAAGCTTTCTTT. Protein: CASRSLVMNTEAFF.

The chain recombines TRBV4-1 with TRBJ1-6; D call uncertain. CDR1 and CDR2 from the germline V gene are MGHRA and YSYEKL. The germline V and J ends were trimmed by 1 base and 7 bases, with 2 bases remaining between them. This CDR3 is 12 amino acids long. The CDR3 sequence: CASSQGNSPLHF. CDR3 nucleotide sequence: TGCGCCAGCAGCCAAGGGAATTCACCCCTCCACTTT.

Comment on this clone: Other DNA sequences in the same sample also yield this CDR3. V is TRBV7-3 and J is TRBJ2-1; D not certain. The germline V gene encodes CDR1 SGHTA and CDR2 FQGTGA. Between the trimmed V and J ends, which lost 5 bases and 0 bases, there was a span of 11 bases. The CDR3 is made up of 15 amino acids. The CDR3 bases are TGTGCCAGCAGCCCAGCGCCGAGCTCCTACAATGAGCAGTTCTTC. Translation gives CASSPAPSSYNEQFF.

This clone occurred a few times. V is TRBV27 and J is TRBJ2-3, with 7 bases identical to TRBD2. The CDR3 spans 14 residues. After removal of 3 bases from V and 1 base from J, the junction contained 1 base not matched to a gene. The germline gives CDR1 MNHEY, CDR2 SMNVEV (reference sequence). CDR3 DNA: TGTGCCAGCAGTTTGGGGGGGGGCACAGATACGCAGTATTTT. Protein product: CASSLGGGTDTQYF.

The rearrangement joins TRBV6-6 to TRBJ1-1; D ambiguous. Germline V lookup: CDR1 MNHNY, CDR2 SVGAGI (reference sequence). The ends were cut back, 7 bases at V and 1 base at J, with 10 bases in the middle. The CDR3 sequence is 13 residues long. This CDR3 reads CASNREANTEAFF. The CDR3 DNA reads as TGTGCCAGCAATCGGGAGGCGAACACTGAAGCTTTCTTT.

V gene TRBV30 combines with J gene TRBJ2-5; D perhaps matches TRBD2 (5 bases). Germline values: CDR1 GTSNPN, CDR2 SVGIG (reference sequence). The CDR3 sequence is 12 residues long. V gave up 5 bases and J gave up 2 bases, with 9 bases separating them. CDR3 sequence (DNA): TGTGCCTGGGCTCCGGGACAAGAGACCCAGTACTTC. Encoded protein: CAWAPGQETQYF.

This chain joins TRBV15 and TRBJ1-1; D not resolved. Trimming removed 0 bases at V and 1 base at J, with 9 bases between. CDR1 is LNHNV and CDR2 is YYDKDF in the germline V gene (reference sequence). The CDR3 runs 15 residues. The CDR3 loop reads CATSREPPPNTEAFF. Here the CDR3 DNA reads TGTGCCACCAGCAGAGAACCACCCCCGAACACTGAAGCTTTCTTT. The full variable domain, with the rest looked up from reference TRBV15 and TRBJ1-1, is DAMVIQNPRYQVTQFGKPVTLSCSQTLNHNVMYWYQQKSSQAPKLLFHYYDKDFNNEADTPDNFQSRRPNTSFCFLDIRSPGLGDTAMYLCATSREPPPNTEAFFGQGTRLTVV.

This chain connects TRBV7-6 to TRBJ1-1; D unresolved. V gave up 3 bases and J gave up 1 base, with 6 bases separating them. CDR1 is SGHVS and CDR2 is FNYEAQ in the germline V gene. CDR3 length: 13 residues. CDR3 sequence (DNA): TGTGCCAGCAGCTTCGCAGGGAACACTGAAGCTTTCTTT. Translating gives CASSFAGNTEAFF.

The chain couples TRBV6-6 to TRBJ1-5; D gene ambiguous. This CDR3 region has 12 residues. Germline V gene data show CDR1 as MNHNY and CDR2 as SVGAGI (reference sequence). Trimming took 5 bases from V and 10 from J, leaving 12 bases between them. The CDR3 is CASSTINGPQHF. Written as DNA, the CDR3 is TGTGCCAGCAGTACGATAAATGGTCCCCAGCATTTT.

The chain employs TRBV6-5 and TRBJ1-1, with 8 bases identical to TRBD1. V lost 5 bases to trimming and J lost 6 bases; unmatched junction nucleotides: 8. Germline V CDR1 and CDR2: MNHEY, SVGAGI. This CDR3 comprises 14 residues. The CDR3 region is CASSRTGRSAEAFF. CDR3 bases: TGTGCCAGCAGTCGGACAGGGAGGTCGGCTGAAGCTTTCTTT.

The chain uses TRBV7-8 and TRBJ2-7; the D gene is possibly TRBD2 (6 bases). The length of the CDR3 is 14 residues. CDR1 and CDR2 (germline): SGHVS, FQNEAQ. Trimming removed 5 bases at V and 0 bases at J, with 11 bases between. CDR3 residues: CASSRRGGSYEQYF. The CDR3, as DNA: TGTGCCAGCAGCAGGCGGGGTGGCTCCTACGAGCAGTACTTC. The variable domain in full, completed from reference TRBV7-8 and TRBJ2-7, reads GAGVSQSPRYKVAKRGQDVALRCDPISGHVSLFWYQQALGQGPEFLTYFQNEAQLDKSGLPSDRFFAERPEGSVSTLKIQRTQQEDSAVYLCASSRRGGSYEQYFGPGTRLTVT.

V usage is TRBV5-1 and J usage is TRBJ2-7; D remains ambiguous. V lost 0 bases and J 3 bases, leaving 1 base between the germline ends. This CDR3 region has 11 residues. Germline CDR1 is SGHRS and CDR2 is YFSETQ. The CDR3: CASSLGYEQYF. CDR3 sequence (DNA): TGCGCCAGCAGCTTGGGCTACGAGCAGTACTTC.